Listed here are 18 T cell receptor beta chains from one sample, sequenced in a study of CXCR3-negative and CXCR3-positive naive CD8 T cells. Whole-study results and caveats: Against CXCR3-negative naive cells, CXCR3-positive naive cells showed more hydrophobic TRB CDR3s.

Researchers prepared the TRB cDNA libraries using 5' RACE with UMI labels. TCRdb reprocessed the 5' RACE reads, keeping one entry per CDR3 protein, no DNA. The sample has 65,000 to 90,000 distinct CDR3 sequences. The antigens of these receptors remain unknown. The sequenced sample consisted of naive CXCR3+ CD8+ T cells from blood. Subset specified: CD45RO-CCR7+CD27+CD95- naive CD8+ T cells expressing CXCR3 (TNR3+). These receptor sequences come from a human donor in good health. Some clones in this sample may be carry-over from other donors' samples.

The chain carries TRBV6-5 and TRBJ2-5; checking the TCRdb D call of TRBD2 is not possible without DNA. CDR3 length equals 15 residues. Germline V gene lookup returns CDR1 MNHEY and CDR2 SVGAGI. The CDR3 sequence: CASTSTVSGSRYQYF.

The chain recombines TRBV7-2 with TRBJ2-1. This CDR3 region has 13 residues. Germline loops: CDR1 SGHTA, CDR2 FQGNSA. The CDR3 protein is CASSFRADNEQFF.

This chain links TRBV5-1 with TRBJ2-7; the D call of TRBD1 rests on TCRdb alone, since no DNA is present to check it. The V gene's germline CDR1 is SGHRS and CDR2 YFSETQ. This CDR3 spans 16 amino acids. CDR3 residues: CASSLGTGTNPYEQYF. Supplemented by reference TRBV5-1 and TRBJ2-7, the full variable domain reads KAGVTQTPRYLIKTRGQQVTLSCSPISGHRSVSWYQQTPGQGLQFLFEYFSETQRNKGNFPGRFSGRQFSNSRSEMNVSTLELGDSALYLCASSLGTGTNPYEQYFGPGTRLTVT.

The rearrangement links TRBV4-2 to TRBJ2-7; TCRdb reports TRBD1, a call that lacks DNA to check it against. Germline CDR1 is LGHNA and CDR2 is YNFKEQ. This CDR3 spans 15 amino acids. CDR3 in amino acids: CASSPGGTYTYEQYF.

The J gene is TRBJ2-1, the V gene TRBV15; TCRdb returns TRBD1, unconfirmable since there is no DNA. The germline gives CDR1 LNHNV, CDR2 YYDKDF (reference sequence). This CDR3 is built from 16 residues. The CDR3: CATSRDRGQGAVEQFF.

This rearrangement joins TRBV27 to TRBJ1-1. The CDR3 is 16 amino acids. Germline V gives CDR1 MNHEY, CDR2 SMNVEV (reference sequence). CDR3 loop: CASSLGGPALNTEAFF.

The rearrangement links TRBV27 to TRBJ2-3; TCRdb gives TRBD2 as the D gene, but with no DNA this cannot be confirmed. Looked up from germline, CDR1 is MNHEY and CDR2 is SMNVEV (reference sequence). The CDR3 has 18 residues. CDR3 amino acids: CASSFPALLAGPTSTQYF.

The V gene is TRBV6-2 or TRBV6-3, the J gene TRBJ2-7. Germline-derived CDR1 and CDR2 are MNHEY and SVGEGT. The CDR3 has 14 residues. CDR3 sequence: CASSYGGSTDEQYF.

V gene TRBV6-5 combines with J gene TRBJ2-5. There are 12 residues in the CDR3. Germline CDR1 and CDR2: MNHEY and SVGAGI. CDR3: CASSYEGETQYF.

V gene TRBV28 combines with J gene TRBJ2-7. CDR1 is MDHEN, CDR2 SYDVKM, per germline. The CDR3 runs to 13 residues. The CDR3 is CASTLGSSYEQYF.

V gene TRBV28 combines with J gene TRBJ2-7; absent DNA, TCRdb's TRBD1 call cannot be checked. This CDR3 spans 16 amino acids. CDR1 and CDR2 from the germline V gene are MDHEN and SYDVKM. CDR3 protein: CASSSRGGVVKNEQYF.

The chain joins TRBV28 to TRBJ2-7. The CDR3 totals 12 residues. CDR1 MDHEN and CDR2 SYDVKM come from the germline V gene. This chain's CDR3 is CASSFGAYEQYF. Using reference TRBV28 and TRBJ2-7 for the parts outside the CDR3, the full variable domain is DVKVTQSSRYLVKRTGEKVFLECVQDMDHENMFWYRQDPGLGLRLIYFSYDVKMKEKGDIPEGYSVSREKKERFSLILESASTNQTSMYLCASSFGAYEQYFGPGTRLTVT.

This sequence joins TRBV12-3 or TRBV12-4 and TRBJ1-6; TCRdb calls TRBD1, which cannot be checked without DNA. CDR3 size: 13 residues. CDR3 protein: CASSQDPGSPLHF.

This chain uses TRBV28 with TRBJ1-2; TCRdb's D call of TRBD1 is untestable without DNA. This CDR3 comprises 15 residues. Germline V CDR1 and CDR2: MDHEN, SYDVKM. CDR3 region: CASSFTGEGVDGYTF.

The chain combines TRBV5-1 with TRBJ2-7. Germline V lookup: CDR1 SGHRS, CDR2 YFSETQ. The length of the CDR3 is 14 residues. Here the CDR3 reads CASSFSPSSYEQYF.

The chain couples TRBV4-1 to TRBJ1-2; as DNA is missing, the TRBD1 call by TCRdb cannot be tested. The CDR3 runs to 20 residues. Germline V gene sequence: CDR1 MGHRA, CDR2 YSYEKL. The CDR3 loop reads CASSLAGAGAQAGTDYGYTF.

CDR3 region: CASSLVRGTNTGELFF. The chain joins TRBV5-1 to TRBJ2-2; TCRdb indicates TRBD1, and absent DNA this call remains unverified. The CDR3 runs 16 residues. Germline CDR1 and CDR2: SGHRS and YFSETQ.

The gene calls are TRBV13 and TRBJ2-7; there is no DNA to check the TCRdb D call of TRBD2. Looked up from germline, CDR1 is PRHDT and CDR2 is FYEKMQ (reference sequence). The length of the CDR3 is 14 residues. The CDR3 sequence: CASSPGPSSYEQYF.